This is a list of T cell receptor beta chains from one sample in a study of cytotoxic CD8 clonotypes in ibrutinib-treated CLL. Assay: immunoSEQ multiplex PCR; the TCRdb copy retains only in-frame clones and omits some. The sample contains roughly 29,000 clones, 76% of which appear only once. Sequenced material: PBMCs, taken after 36 months of ibrutinib treatment. The receptor source for this set is a human donor with chronic lymphocytic leukemia. CDR3s leave out the opening cysteine and the closing phenylalanine or tryptophan.

V gene: TRBV5-1
CDR3 protein: ASSPQGRTEAF

V gene: TRBV5-5
CDR3 protein: ASSLKPDRTTEAF

V gene: TRBV4-2
CDR3 protein: ASSQEHINYEQY

V gene: TRBV9
CDR3 protein: ASSVLDSSYEQY

V gene: TRBV5-1
CDR3 protein: ASSGQTSYEQY

V gene: TRBV20-1
CDR3 protein: SARDWAGYT

V gene: TRBV9
CDR3 protein: ASSVVGYGANVLT

V gene: TRBV7-6
CDR3 protein: ASSWGQGGTGELF

V gene: TRBV9
CDR3 protein: ASSVGVGLNQETQY

V gene: TRBV19
CDR3 protein: ASSMDRSSYNEQF

V gene: TRBV30
CDR3 protein: AWSSPLSGLAASTDTQY

V gene: TRBV7-6
CDR3 protein: ASSLPSSETQY

V gene: TRBV9
CDR3 protein: ASSLSLAGGLPGTGELF

V gene: TRBV6-5
CDR3 protein: ASSRTGTNQPQH

V gene: TRBV18
CDR3 protein: ASSRDRDRYGYT

V gene: TRBV7-8
CDR3 protein: ASSLVTLSEQY

V gene: TRBV4-3
CDR3 protein: ASSHYTSGGAWETQY

V gene: TRBV7-6
CDR3 protein: ASSLATGQGYEQY

V gene: TRBV19
CDR3 protein: ASSIATGKTEAF

V gene: TRBV9
CDR3 protein: ASSSPGGTSSYEQY

V gene: TRBV6-6
CDR3 protein: ASSIAGGHDTQY

V gene: TRBV2
CDR3 protein: ASSDVGERSQPQH

V gene: TRBV6-1
CDR3 protein: ASSENPHLYEQY

V gene: TRBV10-3
CDR3 protein: AISDAWDSNQPQH

V gene: TRBV5-6
CDR3 protein: ASSPLAPGELF

V gene: TRBV7-2
CDR3 protein: ASSLRQGPEAF

V gene: TRBV9
CDR3 protein: ASSDRDRGSEQY

V gene: TRBV15
CDR3 protein: ATSMRKGYNEQF

V gene: TRBV7-9
CDR3 protein: ASSLGIARGNTEAF

V gene: TRBV10-3
CDR3 protein: AISESRGNNYGYT

V gene: TRBV27
CDR3 protein: ASRLGQGDKLF

V gene: TRBV5-1
CDR3 protein: ASSKTTGTNTEAF

V gene: TRBV5-1
CDR3 protein: ASSAGIPYNEQF

V gene: TRBV7-2
CDR3 protein: ASSLVGEKLF

V gene: TRBV4-1
CDR3 protein: ASSREGGQNSPLH

V gene: TRBV7-7
CDR3 protein: ASSKSPSGANVLT

V gene: TRBV30
CDR3 protein: AWSKGTQY

V gene: TRBV7-9
CDR3 protein: ASSLVGADLGGYT

V gene: TRBV5-1
CDR3 protein: ASSLVGTGDEKLF

V gene: TRBV27
CDR3 protein: ASSPTASFNQPQH

V gene: TRBV6-5
CDR3 protein: ASSYSATGINSPLH